This TCR beta chain was profiled in a study of Tregs in tolerant kidney transplant recipients. Points from the study as a whole: Tolerant patients' donor-specific Tregs expanded beyond overall Tregs, suggesting antigen-driven growth. Some patients' samples used different primers over time, so nucleotide sequences weren't comparable.

Repertoires were generated with immunoSEQ multiplex PCR, while TCRdb's copy carries only in-frame clones and drops some. The sample yields approximately 99,000 clones, 90% seen once. This clone was picked up a small number of times. Antigen specificity is unknown. Thawed PBMCs were FACS-sorted into unstimulated CD4+CD25+CD127- regulatory T cells, CD4+CD25- non-regulatory cells, CD4 and CD8 cells. The germline V gene encodes CDR1 WNHNN and CDR2 SYGVQD (reference sequence). The CDR3 is made up of 14 amino acids. V lost 0 bases and J lost 8; bases outside the gene matches: 4. This clonotype was obtained from a human donor who received a combined kidney and bone marrow transplant. The sequenced sample was CD4+ T cells from blood, obtained before the transplant. The V gene is TRBV10-1, the J gene TRBJ1-2; 9 bases agree with TRBD1. Here the CDR3 reads CASSESRDREGYTF. The CDR3 nucleotides are TGCGCCAGCAGTGAGTCCCGGGACAGGGAAGGCTACACCTTC.